These 20 T cell receptor beta chains originate from one sample sequenced in a study of blood T cells in healthy people across ages. Primers used in a second PCR of about 6 to 11 cycles were a sample-barcoded 5' primer and a J-beta primer mix. TCRdb passed the 5' RACE reads through MiXCR, listing each CDR3 protein once. The sample holds 800,000 or so distinct CDR3 sequences; about half are singletons and the top ten take roughly 20%. The sequenced sample was blood. All receptors come from a man aged 80 or over in good health.

This clonotype has more than one count but fewer than ten. The rearrangement joins TRBV2 to TRBJ2-6, with D unresolved. Trimming stripped 1 base from V and 3 bases from J, with 10 bases between. Germline loops: CDR1 SNHLY, CDR2 FYNNEI. The CDR3 runs 16 residues. The DNA of the CDR3 is TGTGCCAGCAGTGAAGTTTGGGGAATTGGGGCCAACGTCCTGACTTTC. Amino acid sequence: CASSEVWGIGANVLTF.

The chain links TRBV28 to TRBJ1-2, with D uncertain. This CDR3 is 16 amino acids long. Germline V gene lookup returns CDR1 MDHEN and CDR2 SYDVKM. Trimming took off 5 bases at V and 2 bases at J, with 18 bases between the two ends. CDR3 bases: TGTGCCAGCAGTCCCATCCTGGAGCAGTGGAACTATGGCTACACCTTC. Translating gives CASSPILEQWNYGYTF.

There are a few counts of this clonotype. The genes are TRBV7-3 and TRBJ1-1, with TRBD1 matching over 7 bases. The CDR3 totals 13 residues. CDR1 and CDR2 (germline): SGHTA, FQGTGA. J gave up 10 bases and V 7 bases, and 12 bases lay outside the gene matches. Here the CDR3 reads CASNPGRGRGAFF. The CDR3 nucleotides read TGTGCCAGCAACCCCGGGAGGGGGCGCGGAGCTTTCTTT.

About this clonotype itself: With a much larger clone just one base away, this may be a read error. V and J are TRBV6-2 or TRBV6-3 and TRBJ2-7; tentative D call: TRBD2 (5 bases). V dropped 7 bases and J dropped 10 bases, with 17 bases sitting between them. CDR1 and CDR2 from the germline V gene are MNHEY and SVGEGT. The CDR3 spans 12 residues. The CDR3 bases are TGTGCCAGCAACATGATGAGGGAAGCCCAGTACTTC. It encodes CASNMMREAQYF.

The rearrangement joins TRBV5-6 to TRBJ2-1; the match to TRBD2 covers 10 bases. The trim removed 2 bases at V and 9 bases at J, leaving 8 bases unmatched. The CDR3 sequence is 15 residues long. The germline V gene has CDR1 SGHDT and CDR2 YYEEEE. The CDR3 spells CASSFRAGGLFEQFF. In nucleotides, the CDR3 is TGTGCCAGCAGCTTCCGAGCGGGAGGGCTTTTTGAGCAGTTCTTC.

The chain recombines TRBV15 with TRBJ2-1; the D gene is possibly TRBD1 (6 bases). V was shortened by 0 bases and J by 14 bases, with 11 bases between the two germline ends. The length of the CDR3 is 12 residues. Germline-derived CDR1 and CDR2 are LNHNV and YYDKDF (reference sequence). CDR3 coding DNA: TGTGCCACCAGCAGAGATCGGGCAGGGGAGTTCTTC. Amino acid sequence: CATSRDRAGEFF. Looking up the rest from reference TRBV15 and TRBJ2-1 gives the full variable domain: DAMVIQNPRYQVTQFGKPVTLSCSQTLNHNVMYWYQQKSSQAPKLLFHYYDKDFNNEADTPDNFQSRRPNTSFCFLDIRSPGLGDTAMYLCATSRDRAGEFFGPGTRLTVL.

V is TRBV24-1 and J is TRBJ2-3; 8 bases match TRBD1. Trimming removed 4 bases from V and 2 bases from J; junction bases left unmatched: 10. Germline CDR1 is KGHDR and CDR2 is SFDVKD. This CDR3 comprises 17 residues. CDR3 DNA: TGTGCCACCAGTGACCCGGCCGGGACAGGAGACACAGATACGCAGTATTTT. Amino acid sequence: CATSDPAGTGDTDTQYF.

The chain links TRBV6-6 to TRBJ2-4; D is possibly TRBD1 (6 bases). The CDR3 length is 11 residues. Looked up from germline, CDR1 is MNHNY and CDR2 is SVGAGI (reference sequence). Trimming left V 2 bases short and J 13 bases short, with 9 bases between. The CDR3 sequence is CASSYRQEQYF. In DNA form, the CDR3 reads TGTGCCAGCAGTTACCGACAGGAGCAGTACTTC.

This clonotype was found a few times. CDR3 loop: CASSSGGTLAYEQYF. The CDR3 DNA sequence: TGTGCCAGCAGTTCCGGGGGTACCTTAGCTTACGAGCAGTACTTC. This sequence joins TRBV28 and TRBJ2-7; weak D call: TRBD2 (6 bases). The V end was cut by 4 bases, the J end by 4 bases, with 17 bases between. CDR1 is MDHEN and CDR2 is SYDVKM in the germline V gene. This CDR3 is built from 15 residues.

This clonotype occurred a few times. This chain uses TRBV4-3 with TRBJ2-3; 11 bases are shared with TRBD2. This CDR3 contains 16 residues. Trimming cost V 1 base and J 4 bases; bases outside gene matches: 4. The germline V gene encodes CDR1 LGHNA and CDR2 YSLEER. The CDR3 nucleotides are TGCGCCAGCAGCCAAGTGGGGACTAGCGGATCAGATACGCAGTATTTT. Translated: CASSQVGTSGSDTQYF.

This clonotype was seen only a few times. The J gene is TRBJ2-1, the V gene TRBV3-1; D is undetermined. Germline loops: CDR1 LGHDT, CDR2 YNNKEL (reference sequence). The CDR3 runs to 21 residues. V was trimmed by 0 bases and J by 0 bases, leaving 24 bases between them. This CDR3 is CASSQEEPKTWAPSSYNEQFF. Here the CDR3 DNA reads TGTGCCAGCAGCCAAGAGGAGCCCAAAACCTGGGCCCCGAGCTCCTACAATGAGCAGTTCTTC.

This clonotype has only a few counts. The J gene is TRBJ2-2, the V gene TRBV20-1; D unclear. Germline CDR1 DFQATT, CDR2 SNEGSKA (reference sequence). The V gene lost 1 base and the J gene lost 6 bases, with 9 bases spanning the gap. This CDR3 is built from 13 residues. The CDR3: CSARGDWAGELFF. CDR3 nucleotide sequence: TGCAGTGCTAGAGGCGACTGGGCCGGGGAGCTGTTTTTT.

This chain uses TRBV10-3 with TRBJ2-2; D is ambiguous. V dropped 2 bases and J dropped 6 bases, with 4 bases sitting between them. Germline assignment: CDR1 ENHRY and CDR2 SYGVKD. The CDR3 length is 12 residues. CDR3 amino acids: CAISEVAGELFF. In DNA, the CDR3 is TGTGCCATCAGTGAGGTTGCCGGGGAGCTGTTTTTT.

The chain combines TRBV28 with TRBJ2-7; D unclear. The CDR3 is made up of 15 amino acids. V was pared by 3 bases and J by 6 bases, with 18 bases between. The V gene's germline CDR1 is MDHEN and CDR2 SYDVKM. This CDR3 is CASSLSWGPSIEQYF. The CDR3 bases are TGTGCCAGCAGTTTGAGTTGGGGTCCGTCCATCGAGCAGTACTTC. The whole variable domain, remainder taken from reference TRBV28 and TRBJ2-7, is DVKVTQSSRYLVKRTGEKVFLECVQDMDHENMFWYRQDPGLGLRLIYFSYDVKMKEKGDIPEGYSVSREKKERFSLILESASTNQTSMYLCASSLSWGPSIEQYFGPGTRLTVT.

The chain recombines TRBV20-1 with TRBJ2-7; D is possibly TRBD1 (6 bases). The DNA end favors TRBJ2-1, so the J call may be wrong. Germline CDR1 reads DFQATT; CDR2 reads SNEGSKA (reference sequence). The CDR3 extends over 12 amino acids. In nucleotides, the CDR3 is TGCAGTGCTGGGGGCAGCACCTACGAGCAGTTCTTC. It codes for CSAGGSTYEQFF.

The CDR3 region is CSANDRQPKNTDTQYF. The CDR3 DNA reads TGCAGTGCAAACGATCGACAACCGAAAAACACAGATACGCAGTATTTT. The V call is TRBV20-1, the J call TRBJ2-3; no clear D gene. From germline, CDR1 is DFQATT and CDR2 SNEGSKA (reference sequence). V was trimmed by 6 bases and J by 2 bases, leaving 21 bases between them. The CDR3 contains 16 residues.

The chain couples TRBV2 to TRBJ2-7; D remains ambiguous. Per germline, CDR1 SNHLY and CDR2 FYNNEI. The CDR3 has 11 amino acids. V lost 1 base, J lost 12 bases, and 10 bases lay in between. CDR3 in amino acids: CASSEGYKGYF. CDR3 nucleotide sequence: TGTGCCAGCAGTGAAGGGTACAAAGGGTACTTC.

The V call is TRBV5-4, the J call TRBJ2-5; maybe TRBD1 (6 bases). The last part of the DNA fits TRBJ2-7 better; the J call may be wrong. The CDR3 has 14 amino acids. The germline V gene encodes CDR1 SGHNT and CDR2 YYREEE (reference sequence). CDR3 DNA: TGTGCCAGCAGCGCCGACAGGTCGACCTACGAGCAGTACTTC. Translating it yields CASSADRSTYEQYF.

The sample holds many counts of this clonotype. This chain links TRBV6-6 with TRBJ2-1; 11 bases match TRBD2. V trimming: 5 bases; J trimming: 9 bases; junction bases outside the gene matches: 9. This CDR3 has 15 amino acids. The germline V gene has CDR1 MNHNY and CDR2 SVGAGI (reference sequence). The CDR3, as DNA: TGTGCCAGCAGTCAAGCCGGGACTAGCGGTGGTGAGCAGTTCTTC. Amino acids: CASSQAGTSGGEQFF.

This clonotype was detected a few times. This sequence joins TRBV12-3 or TRBV12-4 and TRBJ1-5; 9 bases are shared with TRBD1. The J segment lost 1 base and the V segment lost 6 bases, leaving 4 bases of the junction unmatched. This CDR3 is built from 15 residues. In nucleotides, the CDR3 is TGTGCCAGCAGGGCACAGGGGGCGAGCAATCAGCCCCAGCATTTT. Encoded protein: CASRAQGASNQPQHF.